The 5 T cell receptor beta chains in this list originate from one sample, sequenced in a study of early T cells in non-severe SARS-CoV-2 infection (dated by TCRdb to the early 2020s). The library was generated by 5' RACE. The listed sequencing device is NextSeq 500. TCRdb cleaned the public reads at Q25 with fastp, built clones with MiXCR and kept in-frame beta chains. Records with the same CDR3 protein are collapsed into one entry carrying the most frequent genes and DNA. Within this sample are 30,000 to 45,000 distinct CDR3 sequences, with roughly 9.9% of them counted one time only. Around 10% of the sample is taken by the ten largest. Sequences were obtained from whole blood. Receptors were obtained from an adult who was a healthcare worker with PCR-confirmed SARS-CoV-2 infection or an uninfected control (not recorded which).

The chain links TRBV16 to TRBJ1-2; 7 bases line up with TRBD1. J was trimmed by 7 bases and V by 0 bases; bases with no gene match: 5. Per germline, CDR1 KGHSY and CDR2 FQNENV. The CDR3 is 14 amino acids. This CDR3 reads CASSQSANRGGYTF. Here the CDR3 DNA reads TGTGCCAGCAGCCAATCCGCGAACAGGGGTGGCTACACCTTC. Together with reference TRBV16 and TRBJ1-2, the CDR3 gives the full variable domain: GEEVAQTPKHLVRGEGQKAKLYCAPIKGHSYVFWYQQVLKNEFKFLISFQNENVFDETGMPKERFSAKCLPNSPCSLEIQATKLEDSAVYFCASSQSANRGGYTFGSGTRLTVV.

The sample holds many counts of this clonotype. V usage is TRBV5-4 and J usage is TRBJ2-1; TRBD1 might be the D (5 bases). CDR1 is SGHNT and CDR2 is YYREEE in the germline V gene (reference sequence). V was trimmed by 2 bases and J by 4 bases, leaving 10 bases between them. The CDR3 length is 14 residues. Here the CDR3 DNA reads TGTGCCAGCAGCTTCGCAACAGGTTACAATGAGCAGTTCTTC. Translated: CASSFATGYNEQFF.

In its sample, this clonotype was seen many times. The chain is built from TRBV12-3 or TRBV12-4 and TRBJ1-3; unclear D gene. The CDR3 contains 15 residues. Trimming shortened V by 6 bases and J by 0 bases, and 12 bases separated the two germline ends. Here the CDR3 reads CASSPVGLSGNTIYF. The CDR3 bases are TGTGCCAGCAGCCCTGTCGGCCTCTCTGGAAACACCATATATTTT.

This clonotype has ten or more counts. V is TRBV6-6 and J is TRBJ2-1, with D possibly being TRBD1 (6 bases). This CDR3 has 15 amino acids. Germline V gene sequence: CDR1 MNHNY, CDR2 SVGAGI (reference sequence). The V and J ends lost 7 bases and 8 bases respectively, with 21 bases between them. This CDR3 is CASTSPQGRGYEQFF. As DNA, the CDR3 is TGTGCCAGCACCTCTCCACAGGGAAGGGGCTATGAGCAGTTCTTC.

This clonotype has only a few counts. This chain connects TRBV27 to TRBJ2-5; no definite D call. This CDR3 is built from 14 residues. Germline V gene lookup returns CDR1 MNHEY and CDR2 SMNVEV (reference sequence). V lost 5 bases to trimming and J lost 4 bases, with 14 bases between them. The CDR3 is CASSPGPLGETQYF. Written as DNA, the CDR3 is TGTGCCAGCAGTCCAGGACCACTCGGAGAGACCCAGTACTTC.